This is a list of T cell receptor beta chains from one sample in a study of blood T cell repertoires in COVID-19. Sequencing was performed with immunoSEQ multiplex PCR; in TCRdb, only in-frame clones are kept and a portion is missing. Of some 200,000 clones listed, over 75% were seen once; the top ten hold around 7%. The sample consisted of PBMCs or T cells enriched from blood (not recorded which). These receptors were collected from a man aged 30 to 45 in a cohort exposed to, infected with or recovered from COVID-19 (not recorded which). Each CDR3 is given with its conserved first and last residue. The order of the fields is V gene, D gene, clone size, J gene, CDR3 DNA, CDR3 protein. The D gene is left open where the match is weak. Clone size is given for some rows only: seen once, a few or many times, or a class if the clone is expanded.

TRBV24-1	NA	NA	TRBJ2-5	TGTGCCACCAGTGATAGTACAGCCGCCTGGAGGGAGACCCAGTACTTC	CATSDSTAAWRETQYF
TRBV19	NA	NA	TRBJ1-5	TGTGCCAGTAGTCTCCGGGGGTCTGGTAGCAATCAGCCCCAGCATTTT	CASSLRGSGSNQPQHF
TRBV27	TRBD1	NA	TRBJ1-5	TGTGCCAGCAGTCAACGGACAGGGGGCGCATCCCAGCCCCAGCATTTT	CASSQRTGGASQPQHF
TRBV4-3	TRBD2	NA	TRBJ2-2	TGCGCCAGCAGCGAGACTAGCGCCACTGGGGAGCTGTTTTTT	CASSETSATGELFF
TRBV19	TRBD1	NA	TRBJ2-7	TGTGCCAGTAGTGACGAGACAAGGGGGCTGAGAGAGCAGTACTTC	CASSDETRGLREQYF
TRBV7-3	TRBD2	NA	TRBJ2-2	TGTGCCAGCAGCCTTAGCGGGAGGGCCACCGGGGAGCTGTTTTTT	CASSLSGRATGELFF
TRBV12-3/TRBV12-4	TRBD1	NA	TRBJ1-1	TGTGCCAGCAGTCAGGGGGTTAGTGAAGCTTTCTTT	CASSQGVSEAFF
TRBV25-1	NA	once	TRBJ2-2	TGTGCCAGCACCCCCCCAGACTCACTGAACACCGGGGAGCTGTTTTTT	CASTPPDSLNTGELFF
TRBV6-5	TRBD1	NA	TRBJ2-5	TGTGCCAGCAGTTACGACAGGGGGCCGGTGGAGACCCAGTACTTC	CASSYDRGPVETQYF
TRBV2	NA	NA	TRBJ1-1	TGTGCCAGCAGAGCCTCGATGCAGGTCGGGAACACTGAAGCTTTCTTT	CASRASMQVGNTEAFF
TRBV9	NA	NA	TRBJ1-1	TGTGCCAGCAGCTCCGACACATGGTACACTGAAGCTTTCTTT	CASSSDTWYTEAFF
TRBV9	NA	NA	TRBJ1-1	TGTGCCAGCAGCCGGGTTACGACAGGAAACACTGAAGCTTTCTTT	CASSRVTTGNTEAFF